The TCR beta chain under discussion was sequenced for a study of T cells in lung cancer brain metastases listed by TCRdb under 2018. Regarding the study in general: Of the roughly 20 patients, seventeen had a history of tobacco use, with a median of around 41 pack-years. Most of the roughly 20 patients received no interval therapy between primary and metastasis resection. Median interval between primary and brain metastasis specimen acquisition was under 350 days. The study compared TCR beta CDR3 repertoires of fully resected primary non-small cell lung cancers with those of paired brain metastases. The cohort included 20 or so patients who provided 40 specimens, with each patient contributing one primary lung lesion and one brain metastasis. Of the patients, 11 were female and roughly nine were male, and their median age at first diagnosis was 57.5 years. DNA integrity number averaged about 3.5 in both primary and metastatic specimens, with no significant difference between sites. What the work shows at the level of the full study, not this receptor alone: Most clones were found to be lesion-specific, and limited overlap was observed between paired lesions (mean Morisita index roughly 0.22). Significantly fewer unique productive clones were found in brain metastases than in paired primaries (median around 1,500 versus 5,000). DNA fragmentation in the FFPE samples may have kept the complete infiltrating T cell repertoire from being retrieved. The ten most abundant clones accounted for a significantly larger fraction of the repertoire in brain metastases than in primaries, which suggests clonal expansion. The study could not control for the effects of preoperative corticosteroids on T cell infiltration in brain metastases.

On this clone: It has no known antigen specificity. It has no much larger one-base neighbor in the sample; base qualities were not kept.

Each sample received between roughly 2 and 5 ug of genomic DNA as input, and paired samples received equal DNA input. TCR beta libraries were constructed in two PCR steps with the immunoSEQ hsTCRbeta Kit, which uses multiplexed V and J gene primers. Pooled libraries with positive and negative controls were sequenced on an Illumina MiSeq using a 100-cycle paired-end protocol. In the authors' own workflow: Raw data were processed by the immunoSEQ vendor into normalized, annotated TCR beta repertoire reports. Richness was counted as unique clones by nucleotide sequence, and total richness was extrapolated with the iChao1 and Efron-Thisted estimators. Paired lesions were characterized and compared using Pielou's evenness, Simpson's index, top-ten clone proportional abundance, and the Morisita overlap index. Here the immuneACCESS table is served through TCRdb, limited to in-frame sequences with V and J called. Missing clones are a known gap in these copies; in checked studies unresolved V genes cover under half, and the rest lacks a known reason. From that table come the V and J calls and clone size; the DNA was used to work out D and trimming. This sample holds about 4,200 clones; about 90% were observed only once. Over 8% of the sample rests with the top ten.

Patients had resection either for delayed recurrence of a solitary brain metastasis or for synchronous oligometastatic disease. To avoid including cancers other than NSCLC, any patient with a history of multiple malignancies was excluded. Using marked H&E slides as a guide, tumor areas were macrodissected from about five unstained approximately 10 um sections that had been deparaffinized. All specimens were fixed in formalin and embedded in paraffin (FFPE). The AllPrep DNA/RNA FFPE Kit was used to extract genomic DNA. The source material was tumor tissue from the primary lung tumor. Taken with the paper, the label for cell subset or site translates to: primary lung cancer lesion. The sequence was obtained from a man in his fifties or sixties with non-small cell lung cancer.

CDR3 region: CASMPSGAETQYF. The nucleotide sequence is given as TGTGCCAGTATGCCCTCGGGGGCGGAGACCCAGTACTTC. The sequence links TRBV19 to TRBJ2-5; the D gene is possibly TRBD1 or TRBD2, with 6 bases matching each. The germline V gene (reference sequence) supplies CDR1 LNHDA and CDR2 SQIVND. From the cysteine through the phenylalanine, the CDR3 covers 13 amino acids. The kept DNA is CDR3 alone, 39 bases in frame from the first base. V is shortened by 7 bases, J by 5 bases, and the region joining them spans 14 bases.